The 27 T cell receptor beta chains listed next were all sequenced from one sample in a study of T cell clones after liver transplantation. Assay used: immunoSEQ multiplex PCR; TCRdb lists only in-frame clones, some missing. Seen here are 98,000 or so clones, around four fifths observed once, and the top ten hold roughly 0.9%. The material sequenced was CD4+ T cells from blood, taken before liver transplant. The source is a human donor who received a liver transplant.

This chain uses TRBV15 with TRBJ1-1; the D is unclear. V was clipped by 9 bases and J by 1 base, with 12 bases between them. The V gene's germline CDR1 is LNHNV and CDR2 YYDKDF (reference sequence). The CDR3 length is 13 residues. CDR3 region: CATRSLSNTEAFF. Written as DNA, the CDR3 is TGTGCCACAAGGAGCCTTTCGAACACTGAAGCTTTCTTT. The variable domain in full, with the rest retrieved from reference TRBV15 and TRBJ1-1, is DAMVIQNPRYQVTQFGKPVTLSCSQTLNHNVMYWYQQKSSQAPKLLFHYYDKDFNNEADTPDNFQSRRPNTSFCFLDIRSPGLGDTAMYLCATRSLSNTEAFFGQGTRLTVV.

This CDR3 is CASSYPGGAGEQYF. In nucleotides, the CDR3 is TGTGCCAGCAGTTACCCCGGGGGAGCCGGCGAGCAGTACTTC. The V and J genes are TRBV6-5 and TRBJ2-7, with a weak D call TRBD2 (6 bases). CDR3 length: 14 amino acids. The V end was cut by 2 bases, the J end by 6 bases, with 14 bases between. Germline values: CDR1 MNHEY, CDR2 SVGAGI.

DNA of the CDR3: TGTGCCAGCAGCCCCGGAGAGACCCAGTACTTC. This translates into CASSPGETQYF. V and J are TRBV9 and TRBJ2-5; no definite D call. Trimming removed 4 bases at V and 4 bases at J, with 5 bases between. CDR1 and CDR2 (germline): SGDLS, YYNGEE. This CDR3 contains 11 residues. The variable domain in full, with the rest retrieved from reference TRBV9 and TRBJ2-5, is DSGVTQTPKHLITATGQRVTLRCSPRSGDLSVYWYQQSLDQGLQFLIQYYNGEERAKGNILERFSAQQFPDLHSELNLSSLELGDSALYFCASSPGETQYFGPGTRLLVL.

The chain has TRBV7-2 and TRBJ2-4; 7 bases align to TRBD1. The CDR3 contains 19 residues. The trim removed 8 bases at V and 0 bases at J, leaving 19 bases unmatched. From germline, CDR1 is SGHTA and CDR2 FQGNSA. CDR3 sequence (DNA): TGTGCCAGCGGATCCGTACAGGGGCCCGATCGTCTAGCCAAAAACATTCAGTACTTC. It encodes CASGSVQGPDRLAKNIQYF.

This chain joins TRBV27 and TRBJ1-4, with a possible D match to TRBD1 (5 bases). CDR3 length: 20 amino acids. V lost 0 bases to trimming and J lost 0 bases, with 20 bases between them. Germline assignment: CDR1 MNHEY and CDR2 SMNVEV (reference sequence). CDR3 region: CASSLSTGRDRGSTNEKLFF. In DNA form, the CDR3 reads TGTGCCAGCAGTTTATCGACTGGAAGGGATAGGGGATCAACTAATGAAAAACTGTTTTTT.

V gene TRBV5-1 combines with J gene TRBJ1-4, with TRBD1 matching over 7 bases. Per the germline V gene, CDR1 is SGHRS and CDR2 is YFSETQ. Trimming at V came to 1 base and at J to 6 bases, leaving 3 bases not matched to a gene. The CDR3 has 14 amino acids. The CDR3 reads CASSLRGRYEKLFF. CDR3 nucleotides: TGCGCCAGCAGCTTGAGGGGGCGCTATGAAAAACTGTTTTTT.

This chain uses TRBV9 with TRBJ1-1, with D unclear. Trimming removed 0 bases from V and 0 bases from J, with 9 bases in between. The CDR3 sequence is 15 residues long. From germline, CDR1 is SGDLS and CDR2 YYNGEE. CDR3 nucleotide sequence: TGTGCCAGCAGCGTAGAAGGCAGAATGAACACTGAAGCTTTCTTT. This codes for CASSVEGRMNTEAFF.

The genes are TRBV5-1 and TRBJ2-7; D perhaps matches TRBD2 (5 bases). CDR1 and CDR2 from the germline V gene are SGHRS and YFSETQ. The CDR3 is 12 residues long. Between the trimmed V and J ends, which lost 2 bases and 7 bases, there was a span of 10 bases. CDR3 nucleotide sequence: TGCGCCAGCAGCTTCCTAGCTGGTGAGCAGTACTTC. Residues: CASSFLAGEQYF.

This chain uses TRBV18 with TRBJ2-2; 8 positions agree with TRBD1. Germline V lookup: CDR1 KGHSH, CDR2 LQKENI. The CDR3 is 16 residues long. After removal of 3 bases from V and 5 bases from J, the junction contained 8 bases not matched to a gene. The CDR3 sequence is CASSPNGQGGTGELFF. The CDR3 DNA is TGTGCCAGCTCACCGAACGGACAGGGTGGGACCGGGGAGCTGTTTTTT.

The chain combines TRBV10-3 with TRBJ2-2, with a possible D match to TRBD1 (5 bases). Germline V CDR1 and CDR2: ENHRY, SYGVKD. There are 15 residues in the CDR3. V gave up 2 bases and J gave up 0 bases, with 7 bases separating them. The CDR3 is CAISEGAANTGELFF. Here the CDR3 DNA reads TGTGCCATCAGTGAGGGGGCCGCGAACACCGGGGAGCTGTTTTTT.

The chain has TRBV27 and TRBJ1-5; D is unresolved. Per the germline V gene, CDR1 is MNHEY and CDR2 is SMNVEV (reference sequence). V was trimmed by 6 bases and J by 2 bases, leaving 17 bases between them. CDR3 length: 16 amino acids. The CDR3 DNA reads TGTGCCAGCAGCTCTACAATTAGGACGGGCAATCAGCCCCAGCATTTT. Translating gives CASSSTIRTGNQPQHF.

This chain connects TRBV27 to TRBJ1-4; 9 bases align to TRBD1. J gave up 6 bases and V 6 bases, and 2 bases lay outside the gene matches. This CDR3 has 13 amino acids. Germline assignment: CDR1 MNHEY and CDR2 SMNVEV (reference sequence). CDR3 sequence: CASRGQGYEKLFF. CDR3 nucleotide sequence: TGTGCCAGCAGGGGACAGGGATATGAAAAACTGTTTTTT. Using reference TRBV27 and TRBJ1-4 for the parts outside the CDR3, the full variable domain is EAQVTQNPRYLITVTGKKLTVTCSQNMNHEYMSWYRQDPGLGLRQIYYSMNVEVTDKGDVPEGYKVSRKEKRNFPLILESPSPNQTSLYFCASRGQGYEKLFFGSGTQLSVL.

Here the CDR3 DNA reads TGTGCCAGCAGCTTAAGCGCAGGGGAGAACTATGGCTACACCTTC. Translated, it gives CASSLSAGENYGYTF. This chain links TRBV7-3 with TRBJ1-2, with D possibly being TRBD1 (6 bases). Trimming removed 1 base from V and 2 bases from J, with 11 bases in between. CDR1 SGHTA and CDR2 FQGTGA come from the germline V gene. The CDR3 has 15 residues.

V and J are TRBV9 and TRBJ2-1; 8 nucleotides match TRBD2. CDR1 is SGDLS and CDR2 is YYNGEE in the germline V gene. V lost 0 bases and J lost 1; bases outside the gene matches: 6. The CDR3 is 17 amino acids. CDR3 nucleotides: TGTGCCAGCAGCGTAGTCCCAGCGGGAGTGTCCTACAATGAGCAGTTCTTC. It codes for CASSVVPAGVSYNEQFF.

This rearrangement joins TRBV14 to TRBJ2-5; TRBD2 is a possible D gene (6 bases). Germline V gene sequence: CDR1 SGHDN, CDR2 FVKESK. This CDR3 spans 16 amino acids. Trimming left V 0 bases short and J 2 bases short, with 13 bases between. This chain's CDR3 is CASSQDRREFQETQYF. Here the CDR3 DNA reads TGTGCCAGCAGCCAAGATAGGAGGGAATTTCAAGAGACCCAGTACTTC.

The chain has TRBV30 and TRBJ1-2, with D perhaps TRBD1 (5 bases). The CDR3 sequence is 12 residues long. Trimming shortened V by 2 bases and J by 7 bases, and 11 bases separated the two germline ends. Per germline, CDR1 GTSNPN and CDR2 SVGIG (reference sequence). The CDR3 DNA reads as TGTGCCTGGAGTATTTCAGGGTTTGGCTACACCTTC. This codes for CAWSISGFGYTF.

In this sample, this clone turned up once. V usage is TRBV4-3 and J usage is TRBJ2-3; D might be TRBD1 (5 bases). The V gene lost 0 bases and the J gene lost 4 bases, with 17 bases spanning the gap. The CDR3 has 17 amino acids. Per the germline V gene, CDR1 is LGHNA and CDR2 is YSLEER. For the CDR3, the DNA is TGCGCCAGCAGCCAAGATATCAGGGTCGATGGTGCAGATACGCAGTATTTT. Its protein product is CASSQDIRVDGADTQYF.

The J gene is TRBJ2-1, the V gene TRBV11-2; 9 bases match TRBD2. The germline CDR1 and CDR2 sequences are SGHAT and FQNNGV. This CDR3 is built from 16 residues. Unmatched junction bases numbered 14, after V lost 5 bases and J lost 9 bases. CDR3 region: CASSLSRVAGVGEQFF. In DNA form, the CDR3 reads TGTGCCAGCAGCCTAAGTCGGGTAGCGGGAGTCGGTGAGCAGTTCTTC. The complete variable domain, with remaining parts taken from reference TRBV11-2 and TRBJ2-1, reads EAGVAQSPRYKIIEKRQSVAFWCNPISGHATLYWYQQILGQGPKLLIQFQNNGVVDDSQLPKDRFSAERLKGVDSTLKIQPAKLEDSAVYLCASSLSRVAGVGEQFFGPGTRLTVL.

This sequence joins TRBV9 and TRBJ1-3, with D unresolved. The V end was cut by 0 bases, the J end by 7 bases, with 23 bases between. This CDR3 has 18 amino acids. The V gene's germline CDR1 is SGDLS and CDR2 YYNGEE. DNA of the CDR3: TGTGCCAGCAGCGTAGCGGGTATTTCCGATTCAGACGGTAACACCATATATTTT. Protein: CASSVAGISDSDGNTIYF.

The count of this clone is one. This chain connects TRBV28 to TRBJ2-3; D is perhaps TRBD1 (6 bases). The CDR3 extends over 14 amino acids. Per the germline V gene, CDR1 is MDHEN and CDR2 is SYDVKM. Trimming removed 4 bases at V and 1 base at J, with 9 bases between. Here the CDR3 reads CASSSGAGTDTQYF. CDR3 DNA sequence: TGTGCCAGCAGTTCAGGGGCCGGCACAGATACGCAGTATTTT.

The chain links TRBV19 to TRBJ1-5, with a possible D match to TRBD1 (5 bases). Per the germline V gene, CDR1 is LNHDA and CDR2 is SQIVND (reference sequence). The CDR3 runs to 13 residues. V dropped 5 bases and J dropped 6 bases, with 11 bases sitting between them. The CDR3 spells CASSVGQGQPQHF. CDR3 bases: TGTGCCAGTAGTGTCGGTCAGGGTCAGCCCCAGCATTTT.

This clone has a handful of counts. The chain employs TRBV1 and TRBJ1-3; the DNA was not used to check the table's D call, TRBD1. TRBV1 is annotated as a pseudogene. The CDR3 has 14 residues. CDR3 in amino acids: CTSKVQGCGNTIYF. The CDR3 bases are TGCACCAGCAAAGTACAGGGTTGTGGAAACACCATATATTTT.

This chain's CDR3 is CASSPGGLGQVNTEAFF. CDR3 DNA sequence: TGTGCCAGCAGCCCTGGGGGCTTGGGACAGGTGAACACTGAAGCTTTCTTT. This chain connects TRBV5-4 to TRBJ1-1; 8 positions match TRBD1. V lost 4 bases, J lost 0 bases, and 11 bases stayed unmatched. Germline values: CDR1 SGHNT, CDR2 YYREEE (reference sequence). The CDR3 totals 17 residues.

This clone appeared a few times. The V and J genes are TRBV4-1 and TRBJ1-6; D uncertain. Trimming left V 0 bases short and J 12 bases short, with 15 bases between. Per germline, CDR1 MGHRA and CDR2 YSYEKL. The CDR3 runs 15 residues. The CDR3 bases are TGCGCCAGCAGCCAAGATTTTGGGGTCGGATTACCCCTCCACTTT. Translation: CASSQDFGVGLPLHF.

V usage is TRBV7-2 and J usage is TRBJ2-7, with 11 bases identical to TRBD2. Per the germline V gene, CDR1 is SGHTA and CDR2 is FQGNSA. CDR3 length: 14 residues. V dropped 7 bases and J dropped 0; count of bases not matched to a gene: 2. CDR3 DNA sequence: TGTGCCAGCAAACTAGCGGGGGCCTCCTACGAGCAGTACTTC. Protein sequence: CASKLAGASYEQYF.

This clone has only one observation. CDR3 nucleotide sequence: TGTGCCAGCTCACCTCTGGACACCACCTATGGCTACACCTTC. Residues: CASSPLDTTYGYTF. The gene calls are TRBV18 and TRBJ1-2; D is possibly TRBD1 (5 bases). There are 14 residues in the CDR3. Trimming left V 3 bases short and J 4 bases short, with 12 bases between. CDR1 and CDR2 (germline): KGHSH, LQKENI. Full variable domain (remainder filled in from reference TRBV18 and TRBJ1-2): NAGVMQNPRHLVRRRGQEARLRCSPMKGHSHVYWYRQLPEEGLKFMVYLQKENIIDESGMPKERFSAEFPKEGPSILRIQQVVRGDSAAYFCASSPLDTTYGYTFGSGTRLTVV.

The V gene is TRBV7-2, the J gene TRBJ1-5; D is perhaps TRBD1 (6 bases). The CDR3 totals 13 residues. V shed 4 bases and J shed 7 bases, with 11 bases lying between them. Germline V gene data show CDR1 as SGHTA and CDR2 as FQGNSA. The CDR3 loop reads CASSWAGVQPQHF. CDR3 nucleotides: TGTGCCAGCAGCTGGGCAGGGGTACAGCCCCAGCATTTT.